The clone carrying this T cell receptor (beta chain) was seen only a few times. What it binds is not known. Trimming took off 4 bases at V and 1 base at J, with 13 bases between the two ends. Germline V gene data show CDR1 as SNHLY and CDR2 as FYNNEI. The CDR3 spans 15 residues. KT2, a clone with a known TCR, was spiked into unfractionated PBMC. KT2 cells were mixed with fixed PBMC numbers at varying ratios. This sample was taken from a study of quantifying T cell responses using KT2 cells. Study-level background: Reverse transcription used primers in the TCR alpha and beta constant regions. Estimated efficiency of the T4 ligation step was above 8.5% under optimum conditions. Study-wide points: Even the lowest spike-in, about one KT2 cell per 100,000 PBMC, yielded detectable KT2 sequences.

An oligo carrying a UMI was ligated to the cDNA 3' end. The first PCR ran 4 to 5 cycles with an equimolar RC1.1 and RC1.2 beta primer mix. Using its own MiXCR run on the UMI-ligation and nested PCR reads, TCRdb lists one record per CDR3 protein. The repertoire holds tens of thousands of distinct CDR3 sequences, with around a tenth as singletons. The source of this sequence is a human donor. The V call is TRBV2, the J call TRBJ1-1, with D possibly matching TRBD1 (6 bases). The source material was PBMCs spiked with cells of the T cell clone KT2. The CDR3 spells CASSAGGAGNTEAFF. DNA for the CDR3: TGTGCCAGCAGTGCGGGGGGCGCCGGGAACACTGAAGCTTTCTTT.